These 2 T cell receptor beta chains came from one sample sequenced in a study of blood T cell repertoires in COVID-19. Sequenced by immunoSEQ multiplex PCR; TCRdb stores in-frame clones only, minus some. Seen here are roughly 40,000 clones, roughly 88% observed once, and the top ten hold over 9%. Sample: peripheral blood. These receptors were obtained from a human donor in a cohort sampled during active COVID-19.

The rearrangement links TRBV30 to TRBJ1-6, with D maybe TRBD1 (6 bases). The ends were cut back, 3 bases at V and 7 bases at J, with 13 bases in the middle. This CDR3 comprises 14 residues. The germline V gene has CDR1 GTSNPN and CDR2 SVGIG (reference sequence). CDR3 nucleotides: TGTGCCTGGAGCCTTCGGGGGGCGAATTCACCCCTCCACTTT. It translates to CAWSLRGANSPLHF.

The J gene is TRBJ2-7, the V gene TRBV7-8, with TRBD1 matching 9 bases. This CDR3 region has 16 residues. The V gene end was trimmed by 0 bases and the J gene end by 3 bases; junction bases not matched to a gene: 6. Germline V gene data show CDR1 as SGHVS and CDR2 as FQNEAQ. The CDR3 here is CASSLAPGQGIYEQYF. CDR3 bases: TGTGCCAGCAGCTTAGCTCCGGGACAGGGCATCTACGAGCAGTACTTC.